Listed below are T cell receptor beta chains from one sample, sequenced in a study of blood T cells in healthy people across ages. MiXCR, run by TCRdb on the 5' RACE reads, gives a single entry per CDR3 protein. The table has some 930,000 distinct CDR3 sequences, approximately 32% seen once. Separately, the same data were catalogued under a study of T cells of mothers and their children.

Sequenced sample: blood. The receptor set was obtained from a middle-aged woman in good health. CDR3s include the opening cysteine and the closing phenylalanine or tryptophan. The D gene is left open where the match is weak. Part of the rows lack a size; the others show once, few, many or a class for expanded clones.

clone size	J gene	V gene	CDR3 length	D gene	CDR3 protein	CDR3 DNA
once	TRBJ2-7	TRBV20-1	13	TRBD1	CSALGQVSYEQYF	TGCAGTGCTCTCGGACAGGTTTCCTACGAGCAGTACTTC
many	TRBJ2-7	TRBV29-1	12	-	CSVVGVTYEQYF	TGCAGCGTTGTGGGGGTGACATACGAGCAGTACTTC
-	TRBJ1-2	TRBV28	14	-	CASSSRPALDGYTF	TGTGCCAGCAGTTCCCGACCGGCCCTCGATGGCTACACCTTC
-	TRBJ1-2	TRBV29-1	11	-	CSALDAMGYTF	TGCAGCGCTCTAGATGCGATGGGCTACACCTTC
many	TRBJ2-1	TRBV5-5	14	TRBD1	CASSLGTGEDEQFF	TGTGCCAGCAGCCTCGGGACAGGGGAGGATGAGCAGTTCTTC
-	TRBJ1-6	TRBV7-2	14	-	CASSLGQVASPLHF	TGTGCCAGCAGCTTAGGACAGGTCGCTTCACCCCTCCACTTT
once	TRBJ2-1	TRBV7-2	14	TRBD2	CASSLVAAGGEQFF	TGTGCCAGCAGCTTAGTGGCAGCGGGGGGCGAGCAGTTCTTC
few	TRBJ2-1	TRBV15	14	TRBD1	CATSLDRGNNEQFF	TGTGCCACCAGCCTCGACAGGGGTAACAATGAGCAGTTCTTC
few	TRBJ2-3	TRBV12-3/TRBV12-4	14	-	CASRLRESTDTQYF	TGTGCCAGCAGACTCAGGGAGAGCACAGATACGCAGTATTTT
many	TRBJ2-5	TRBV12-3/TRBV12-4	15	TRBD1	CASSLEQGDQETQYF	TGTGCCAGCAGTTTAGAACAGGGGGACCAAGAGACCCAGTACTTC
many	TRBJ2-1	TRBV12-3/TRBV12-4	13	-	CASMRLSHNEQFF	TGTGCCAGCATGCGCTTATCCCACAATGAGCAGTTCTTC
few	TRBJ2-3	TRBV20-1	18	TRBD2	CSAVPGLAGGGPADTQYF	TGCAGTGCCGTTCCGGGACTAGCGGGGGGGGGCCCCGCAGATACGCAGTATTTT
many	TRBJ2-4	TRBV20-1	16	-	CSARDRDRRGRNIQYF	TGCAGTGCTAGAGATCGAGACCGCAGGGGAAGAAACATTCAGTACTTC
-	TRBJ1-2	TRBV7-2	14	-	CASSLPWRGDGYTF	TGTGCCAGCAGCTTACCCTGGAGGGGGGACGGCTACACCTTC
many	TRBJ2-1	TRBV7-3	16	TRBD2	CASSSQAGTTYNEQFF	TGTGCCAGCAGCTCCCAAGCGGGGACCACTTACAATGAGCAGTTCTTC
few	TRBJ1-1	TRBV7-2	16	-	CASSYRELRMNTEAFF	TGTGCCAGCAGTTACAGGGAGTTGAGAATGAACACTGAAGCTTTCTTT
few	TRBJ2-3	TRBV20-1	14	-	CSAPGPMRTDTQYF	TGCAGTGCCCCGGGACCCATGCGCACAGATACGCAGTATTTT
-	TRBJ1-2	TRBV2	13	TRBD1	CASSVGQRYGYTF	TGTGCCAGCAGTGTGGGACAGAGATATGGCTACACCTTC
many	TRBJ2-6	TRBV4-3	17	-	CASSQDSIPSRTNVLTF	TGCGCCAGCAGCCAAGATTCAATTCCTTCGCGGACCAACGTCCTGACTTTC
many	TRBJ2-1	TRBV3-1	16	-	CASSQAGTPRGNEQFF	TGTGCCAGCAGCCAAGCCGGGACACCCCGTGGCAATGAGCAGTTCTTC
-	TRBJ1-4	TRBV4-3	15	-	CASSQDARSNEKLFF	TGCGCCAGCAGCCAAGATGCCAGATCAAATGAAAAACTGTTTTTT
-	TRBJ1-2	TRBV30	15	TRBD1	CAWARQGRRDYGYTF	TGTGCCTGGGCCAGACAGGGACGGCGAGACTATGGCTACACCTTC
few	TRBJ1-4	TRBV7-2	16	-	CASSLVGPSANEKLFF	TGTGCCAGCAGCTTAGTGGGTCCCTCAGCTAATGAAAAACTGTTTTTT
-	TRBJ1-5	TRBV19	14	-	CASSMEGRNQPQHF	TGTGCCAGTAGTATGGAGGGGCGGAATCAGCCCCAGCATTTT
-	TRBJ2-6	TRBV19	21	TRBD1	CASSIDPLSGTGRSGANVLTF	TGTGCCAGTAGTATAGATCCCCTTAGTGGGACAGGCCGCTCTGGGGCCAACGTCCTGACTTTC
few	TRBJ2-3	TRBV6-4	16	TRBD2	CASSDLAGGHTDTQYF	TGTGCCAGCAGTGACTTAGCGGGGGGGCACACAGATACGCAGTATTTT
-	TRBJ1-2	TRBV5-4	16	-	CASSLGGVLLNYGYTF	TGTGCCAGCAGCCTGGGGGGGGTATTACTCAACTATGGCTACACCTTC
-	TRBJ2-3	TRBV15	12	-	CATSRDDDTQYF	TGTGCCACCAGCAGAGATGACGATACGCAGTATTTT
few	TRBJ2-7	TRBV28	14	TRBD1	CASSHRGQTYEQYF	TGTGCCAGCAGCCACAGGGGGCAAACCTACGAGCAGTACTTC
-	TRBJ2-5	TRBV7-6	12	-	CATRDIQETQYF	TGTGCCACCCGGGACATACAAGAGACCCAGTACTTC
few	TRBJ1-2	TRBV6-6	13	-	CASSADSNYGYTF	TGTGCCAGCAGTGCCGATTCTAACTATGGCTACACCTTC
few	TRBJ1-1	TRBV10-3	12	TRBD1	CAIRGTGTEAFF	TGTGCCATCAGAGGGACAGGGACTGAAGCTTTCTTT
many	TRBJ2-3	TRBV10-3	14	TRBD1	CAISGTGHPDTQYF	TGTGCCATCAGTGGGACAGGCCACCCAGATACGCAGTATTTT
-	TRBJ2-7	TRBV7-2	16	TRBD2	CASSVGQGRGGYEQYF	TGTGCCAGCAGCGTCGGGCAGGGGCGGGGGGGCTACGAGCAGTACTTC
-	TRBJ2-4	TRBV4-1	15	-	CASGQVREFRNIQYF	TGCGCCAGCGGCCAAGTACGAGAATTCCGGAACATTCAGTACTTC
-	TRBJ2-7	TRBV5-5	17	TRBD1	CASSLGGGQGVSDEQYF	TGTGCCAGCAGCTTAGGAGGCGGGCAGGGGGTTTCTGACGAGCAGTACTTC
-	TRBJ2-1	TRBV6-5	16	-	CASSRRRASSYNEQFF	TGTGCCAGCAGTCGCCGCCGGGCGAGCTCCTACAATGAGCAGTTCTTC
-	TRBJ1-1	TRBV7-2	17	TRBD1	CASSPLGQGTRNTEAFF	TGTGCCAGCAGCCCGCTGGGACAGGGGACGAGGAACACTGAAGCTTTCTTT
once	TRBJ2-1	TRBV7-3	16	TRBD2	CASSLIGTSGHNEQFF	TGTGCCAGCAGCTTAATTGGGACTAGCGGCCACAATGAGCAGTTCTTC
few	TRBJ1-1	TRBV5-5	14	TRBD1	CASSLDGTGSIAFF	TGTGCCAGCAGCTTGGACGGGACAGGGAGTATAGCTTTCTTT
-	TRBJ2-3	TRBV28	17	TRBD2	CASSLWGSGGVPDTQYF	TGTGCCAGCAGTTTATGGGGGAGCGGGGGGGTTCCGGATACGCAGTATTTT
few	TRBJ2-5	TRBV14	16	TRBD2	CASSQARGLSQETQYF	TGTGCCAGCAGCCAAGCGCGGGGACTATCCCAAGAGACCCAGTACTTC